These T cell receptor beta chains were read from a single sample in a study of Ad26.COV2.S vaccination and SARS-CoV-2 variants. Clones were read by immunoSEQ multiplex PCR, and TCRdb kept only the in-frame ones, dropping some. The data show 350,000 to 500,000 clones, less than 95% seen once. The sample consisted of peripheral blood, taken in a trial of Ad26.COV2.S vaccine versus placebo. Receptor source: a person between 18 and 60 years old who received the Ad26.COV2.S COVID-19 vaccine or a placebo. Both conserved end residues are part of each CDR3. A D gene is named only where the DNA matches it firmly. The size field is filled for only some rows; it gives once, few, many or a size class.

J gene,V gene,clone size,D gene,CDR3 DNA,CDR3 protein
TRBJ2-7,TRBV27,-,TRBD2,TGTGCCAGCAGTTTAGCGGACGGCGGGAGGCCGCGGGGCGAGCAGTACTTC,CASSLADGGRPRGEQYF
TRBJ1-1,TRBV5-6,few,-,TGTGCCAGCAGCATATCCTCAGGTGCCACTGAAGCTTTCTTT,CASSISSGATEAFF
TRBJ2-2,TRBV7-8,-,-,TGTGCCAGCAGCCAGGGACTGAACACCGGGGAGCTGTTTTTT,CASSQGLNTGELFF
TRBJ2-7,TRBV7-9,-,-,TGTGCCAGCAGCCCGCAGGTAGGGCCCAACGAGCAGTACTTC,CASSPQVGPNEQYF
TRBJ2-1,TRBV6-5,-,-,TGTGCCAGCAGTCCTATCTATGAGCAGTTCTTC,CASSPIYEQFF
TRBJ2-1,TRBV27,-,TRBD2,TGTGCCAGCAGTGGGCTAGCGGGCAAGCAGTTCTTC,CASSGLAGKQFF
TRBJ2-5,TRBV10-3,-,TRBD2,TGTGCCATCAGTAACGGGGAGGGAGATATGTTGGGGGGAGAGACCCAGTACTTC,CAISNGEGDMLGGETQYF
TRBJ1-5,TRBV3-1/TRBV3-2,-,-,TGTGCCAGCAGCCCAAGGTATGTGAATCAGCCCCAGCATTTT,CASSPRYVNQPQHF
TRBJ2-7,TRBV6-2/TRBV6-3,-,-,TGTGCCAGCAGTTATAGAGGGACTGCACTCTCCTACGAGCAGTACTTC,CASSYRGTALSYEQYF
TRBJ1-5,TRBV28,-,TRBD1,TGTGCCAGCAGTTTTGGGACAGGGAATCAGCCCCAGCATTTT,CASSFGTGNQPQHF
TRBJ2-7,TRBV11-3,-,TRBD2,TGTGCCAGCAGCATGGGACTAGCGGGAGGGCCCGAAGGGGAGCAGTACTTC,CASSMGLAGGPEGEQYF
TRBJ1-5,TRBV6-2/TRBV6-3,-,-,TGTGCCAGCAGTTGGGGGAGACAGGGCAATCAGCCCCAGCATTTT,CASSWGRQGNQPQHF
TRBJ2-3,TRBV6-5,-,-,TGTGCCAGCAGACTTAGACCCGATACGCAGTATTTT,CASRLRPDTQYF
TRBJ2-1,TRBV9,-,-,TGTGCCAGCAGCCCGAGCTCCCAGGATGAGCAGTTCTTC,CASSPSSQDEQFF
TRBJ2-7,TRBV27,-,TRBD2,TGTGCCAGCAGTTTTTCTGTCCCGGGACTAGGAGTTAGAAGGTACGAGCAGTACTTC,CASSFSVPGLGVRRYEQYF
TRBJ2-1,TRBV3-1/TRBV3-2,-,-,TGTGCCAGCAGCCAAGCCTACAATGAGCAGTTCTTC,CASSQAYNEQFF
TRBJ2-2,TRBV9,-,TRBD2,TGTGCCAGCAGCGTGTCTAGCGGGAACACCGGGGAGCTGTTTTTT,CASSVSSGNTGELFF
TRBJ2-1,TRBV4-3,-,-,TGCGCCAGCAGCCAAGAAGTGTCGGGGGGCTTATCCTACAATGAGCAGTTCTTC,CASSQEVSGGLSYNEQFF
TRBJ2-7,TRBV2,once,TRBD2,TGTGCCAGCAGTAGCGGGAGCGTCAACGAGCAGTACTTC,CASSSGSVNEQYF
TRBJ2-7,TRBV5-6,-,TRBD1,TGTGCCAGCAGTTCGGGACAGGGGACGTTCGACGAGCAGTACTTC,CASSSGQGTFDEQYF
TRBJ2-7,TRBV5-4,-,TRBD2,TGTGCCAGCAGCTTGGGTCCAGCGGGAGGGCCAGACGAGCAGTACTTC,CASSLGPAGGPDEQYF